This is a list of T cell receptor beta chains from one sample in a study of blood T cell repertoires in COVID-19. Measured with immunoSEQ multiplex PCR; TCRdb has only the in-frame clones, and not every one. The sample shows 160,000 or so clones, about 88% of them seen only once. The sample taken for sequencing was PBMCs or T cells enriched from blood (not recorded which). These TCRs come from a human donor with acute COVID-19. The donor label of this sample is uncertain. The conserved cysteine and the conserved F or W are not part of the CDR3 here. Each record gives: J gene, D gene, V gene, CDR3 protein. D genes are given only for firm matches.

>TRBJ2-3|TRBD1|TRBV5-1
ASSTRGTGVPDTQY
>TRBJ2-7|TRBD1|TRBV9
ASSGGQGYEQY
>TRBJ1-2|TRBD1|TRBV5-1
ASRYETGHYGYT
>TRBJ1-1|.|TRBV5-6
ASSLRTGWYSMNTEAF
>TRBJ1-1|.|TRBV10-3
AINGAPTGYAEAF
>TRBJ2-4|.|TRBV19
ASRSTGFDIQY
>TRBJ2-1|TRBD2|TRBV4-1
ASSQTGLNSYNEQF
>TRBJ2-5|.|TRBV5-6
ASSLTPGSIQETQY
>TRBJ2-6|.|TRBV6-5
ASPKKGAGANVLT
>TRBJ1-1|.|TRBV3-1/TRBV3-2
ASSRFQGNTEAF